This is a list of T cell receptor beta chains from one sample in a study of blood T cell repertoires in COVID-19. Sequencing was performed with immunoSEQ multiplex PCR; in TCRdb, only in-frame clones are kept and a portion is missing. The sample holds some 170,000 clones; roughly 87% are singletons and the top ten take roughly 9.1%. Source material: peripheral blood. The receptors come from a woman between 65 and 79 years old with acute or convalescent COVID-19. The CDR3 runs from the conserved cysteine through the conserved F or W. A D gene is named only where the DNA matches it firmly. Some rows mark clone size as missing; the rest say once, few, many or name a class of expanded clone.

15,TRBV6-2/TRBV6-3,TRBJ1-1,.,few,TGTGCCAGCAGTTACCTTGGGGGGGCAGGAGGTGAAGCTTTCTTT,CASSYLGGAGGEAFF
15,TRBV9,TRBJ1-1,TRBD1,.,TGTGCCAGCAGCGCCGACAGGGTCGGCAACACTGAAGCTTTCTTT,CASSADRVGNTEAFF
15,TRBV7-3,TRBJ1-6,.,.,TGTGCCAGCAGCCCCCCCAGGGCCCGAAATTCACCCCTCCACTTT,CASSPPRARNSPLHF
13,TRBV7-9,TRBJ1-2,.,.,TGTGCCAGCAGCACTCATATGGACTATGGCTACACCTTC,CASSTHMDYGYTF
15,TRBV28,TRBJ2-7,TRBD2,.,TGTGCCAGCAGTCCCCGACTAGCGGGGGGCAAAGAGCAGTACTTC,CASSPRLAGGKEQYF
14,TRBV29-1,TRBJ2-5,.,once,TGCAGCGTTGAAGAGATGCCGGGAAAGGAGACCCAGTACTTC,CSVEEMPGKETQYF
16,TRBV11-2,TRBJ2-7,.,.,TGTGCCAGCAGCTCCGTCCGGACAAGAAGCTCCTACGAGCAGTACTTC,CASSSVRTRSSYEQYF
15,TRBV27,TRBJ2-2,TRBD2,.,TGTGCCAGCAGTTTACTAGCGGGGGCGGCCGGGGAGCTGTTTTTT,CASSLLAGAAGELFF
15,TRBV5-6,TRBJ2-3,.,few,TGTGCCAGCAGCAGGTGGGACACATCAACAGATACGCAGTATTTT,CASSRWDTSTDTQYF
12,TRBV30,TRBJ1-1,.,.,TGTGCCTGGAGTCGCCCGGGGACATCTGCTTTCTTT,CAWSRPGTSAFF
14,TRBV28,TRBJ2-7,.,.,TGTGCCAGCAGTCCTCTCTCTAAATCCTACGAGCAGTACTTC,CASSPLSKSYEQYF
15,TRBV4-1,TRBJ2-3,TRBD2,.,TGCGCCAGCAGCCAAGACGGGACTAGCGCAGATACGCAGTATTTT,CASSQDGTSADTQYF
15,TRBV5-6,TRBJ1-1,TRBD1,.,TGTGCCAGCAGCTTGGAAGGGACAGGGGTCACTGAAGCTTTCTTT,CASSLEGTGVTEAFF
16,TRBV7-8,TRBJ2-1,TRBD1,.,TGTGCCAGCAGCTTAGCAGGACAGGGGGGCTACAATGAGCAGTTCTTC,CASSLAGQGGYNEQFF
12,TRBV7-2,TRBJ2-3,.,.,TGTGCCAGCAGCCCTTCCACAGATACGCAGTATTTT,CASSPSTDTQYF
17,TRBV2,TRBJ1-3,.,.,TGTGCCAGCAGTGAATCCCCTGGACTGGCGGGGGGAAACACCATATATTTT,CASSESPGLAGGNTIYF
16,TRBV5-4,TRBJ2-1,TRBD2,.,TGTGCCAGCAGCCCCCCGGGGACTAGCAGTTACAATGAGCAGTTCTTC,CASSPPGTSSYNEQFF
15,TRBV29-1,TRBJ1-2,TRBD1,.,TGCAGCGTTGAGCCCCGACAGGGGAGTAACTATGGCTACACCTTC,CSVEPRQGSNYGYTF
13,TRBV28,TRBJ2-5,TRBD2,.,TGTGCCAGCGGCCTCGGGGGGGGAGAGACCCAGTACTTC,CASGLGGGETQYF
17,TRBV2,TRBJ2-6,TRBD1,.,TGTGCCAGCAGTGAAGGACAGGGGGATCTTGGGGCCAACGTCCTGACTTTC,CASSEGQGDLGANVLTF
16,TRBV7-2,TRBJ1-3,TRBD1,.,TGTGCCAGCAGCGCCCGGGACAGATCCTCTGGAAACACCATATATTTT,CASSARDRSSGNTIYF
17,TRBV4-1,TRBJ1-4,.,.,TGCGCCAGCAGCCAAGGAGTCCAGGGCAGGGCAAGGGAAAAACTGTTTTTT,CASSQGVQGRAREKLFF
18,TRBV6-2/TRBV6-3,TRBJ2-4,TRBD1,.,TGTGCCAGCAGTTACCGACAGGGGGCCCCCTCCCCCAAAAACATTCAGTACTTC,CASSYRQGAPSPKNIQYF
15,TRBV20-1,TRBJ2-5,.,.,TGCAGTGCTAGTTCGGGCGGGGGCTACCAAGAGACCCAGTACTTC,CSASSGGGYQETQYF
17,TRBV28,TRBJ2-5,.,once,TGTGCCAGCAGTCCCTGGGACACCGCCTTGCTATCGGGGACCCAGTACTTC,CASSPWDTALLSGTQYF
14,TRBV5-4,TRBJ2-7,.,.,TGTGCCAGCACTGACAGGAGTAGCTCCTACGAGCAGTACTTC,CASTDRSSSYEQYF
15,TRBV7-2,TRBJ2-5,.,once,TGTGCCAGCGCCTTCGGGGGCGGGAGTAAAGAGACCCAGTACTTC,CASAFGGGSKETQYF
17,TRBV18,TRBJ1-1,.,.,TGTGCCAGCTCACCACTAGGAACACAGGGATCGAACACTGAAGCTTTCTTT,CASSPLGTQGSNTEAFF
13,TRBV30,TRBJ1-6,.,.,TGTGCCTGGACCGGCAGGGCTGATTCACCCCTCCACTTT,CAWTGRADSPLHF
17,TRBV4-2,TRBJ1-4,TRBD1,once,TGTGCCAGCAGCCGAACAGGGGGCGCCCACCGTAATGAAAAACTGTTTTTT,CASSRTGGAHRNEKLFF
15,TRBV24-1,TRBJ2-5,.,.,TGTGCCACCAGTGATTTTAGAGGATCGAGGGAGACCCAGTACTTC,CATSDFRGSRETQYF
18,TRBV7-2,TRBJ2-5,TRBD2,.,TGTGCCAGCAGCCGTATGTCGGCTAGCGGGGGGGTACGAGAGACCCAGTACTTC,CASSRMSASGGVRETQYF
19,TRBV7-2,TRBJ2-3,TRBD2,.,TGTGCCAGCAGCGACCAAACCGGGGGGTCACTCCAATTCACAGATACGCAGTATTTT,CASSDQTGGSLQFTDTQYF
16,TRBV6-2/TRBV6-3,TRBJ1-6,TRBD1,.,TGTGCCAGCAGTTACGATGGACAGGGGGCAAATTCACCCCTCCACTTT,CASSYDGQGANSPLHF
15,TRBV5-1,TRBJ2-7,TRBD2,.,TGCGCCAGCAGCCCTGGGACTAGCGGGTCCCACGAGCAGTACTTC,CASSPGTSGSHEQYF
15,TRBV29-1,TRBJ2-1,TRBD2,.,TGCAGCGTCCCTGGGGTCACTAGCGGGGGCAATGAGCAGTTCTTC,CSVPGVTSGGNEQFF
12,TRBV5-4,TRBJ1-6,.,.,TGTGCCAGCAGCTCGGGGGATTCACCCCTCCACTTT,CASSSGDSPLHF
15,TRBV19,TRBJ1-4,.,.,TGTGCCAGTAGTATAGAAAGCCAAGAGGGTGAAAAACTGTTTTTT,CASSIESQEGEKLFF
16,TRBV28,TRBJ2-1,TRBD2,.,TGTGCCAGCAGTTTGATTCGGGGGGGCAAAATGGGTGAGCAGTTCTTC,CASSLIRGGKMGEQFF
16,TRBV5-1,TRBJ2-1,TRBD1,.,TGCGCCAGCAGCTTGCCGGGACAGGGTCACGCCAATGAGCAGTTCTTC,CASSLPGQGHANEQFF
15,TRBV13,TRBJ2-5,TRBD1,.,TGTGCCAGCAGCTTGAGGAGACAGGGAGAAGAGACCCAGTACTTC,CASSLRRQGEETQYF
13,TRBV27,TRBJ2-3,.,.,TGTGCCAGCCGCCCGTTGGGGCAAGATACGCAGTATTTT,CASRPLGQDTQYF
13,TRBV2,TRBJ1-6,.,few,TGTGCCAGCAGTGTGAGTATCCTCTCACCCCTCCACTTT,CASSVSILSPLHF
14,TRBV9,TRBJ2-7,.,.,TGTGCCAGCAGGGCCCCGGAGTATAGGTACGAGCAGTACTTC,CASRAPEYRYEQYF
13,TRBV18,TRBJ1-2,.,.,TGTGCCAGCTCACCGCCTGCAGGCGGGGGCTACACCTTC,CASSPPAGGGYTF
20,TRBV3-1/TRBV3-2,TRBJ2-2,TRBD2,.,TGTGCCAGCAGCCAGATTGGGACTAGCGGGAGGACGGTGAACACCGGGGAGCTGTTTTTT,CASSQIGTSGRTVNTGELFF